The TCR beta chain under discussion was sequenced for a study of beta chain features in type 1 diabetes. Notes on this clone: Its antigen is not known.

The germline V and J ends were trimmed by 3 bases and 2 bases, with 8 bases remaining between them. CDR1 ENHRY and CDR2 SYGVKD come from the germline V gene. CDR3 size: 13 residues. Sequenced material consisted of expressed TCRB transcripts (all of the isolated RNA was reverse transcribed). Produced via immunoSEQ multiplex PCR; TCRdb's table is partial and in-frame only. The sample lists 150,000 to 200,000 clones, around 63% occurring once. Study conclusions and caveats: The similarity of naive, central memory and Treg TCRB repertoires appeared greater among patients than among healthy donors. Moderately but significantly shorter TCRB CDR3s were found in Type 1 diabetes patients in all four CD4+ subsets. When VDJ junctions were examined, type 1 diabetes patients showed fewer insertions and more deletions.

The clonotype was recovered from a man in his thirties or forties with type 1 diabetes. The chain employs TRBV10-3 and TRBJ2-7, with no clear D. Material for sequencing was naive CD4+ T cells from blood. This CDR3 is CAISDRTPYEQYF. As DNA, the CDR3 is TGTGCCATCAGTGACCGTACCCCCTACGAGCAGTACTTC.